This T cell receptor beta chain was sequenced in a study of shared clonotypes between healthy human individuals. Across the study: A couple of women and a few men aged 18 to 49 served as donors.

The length of the CDR3 is 18 residues. The germline CDR1 and CDR2 sequences are GTSNPN and SVGIG (reference sequence). V shed 0 bases, J shed 4 bases, and the junction held 9 bases outside the gene matches. Worth noting for this clone: Its target is unknown.

The study's findings and limits: Researchers found naive subsets generally carried larger estimated richness than memory subsets. Rarefaction demonstrated incomplete sorted-subset sequencing despite large depth. It was observed that 5% to 6% of naive CD4 clonotypes were shared across several donors.

Sequencing used immunoSEQ multiplex PCR; TCRdb keeps in-frame clones, though not all of them. This table holds just over 2,000,000 clones, roughly 96% found once. This TCR was sampled from a man aged 18 to 29 in good health. The chain couples TRBV30 to TRBJ2-1; 13 bases map to TRBD2. The sequenced sample consisted of naive CD4+ T cells sorted from blood. Subset noted: CD45RA+ positively selected. The CDR3 protein is CAWSVTRTSGGPYNEQFF. For the CDR3, the DNA is TGTGCCTGGAGTGTAACCCGGACTAGCGGGGGACCATACAATGAGCAGTTCTTC. Full variable domain (remainder filled in from reference TRBV30 and TRBJ2-1): SQTIHQWPATLVQPVGSPLSLECTVEGTSNPNLYWYRQAAGRGLQLLFYSVGIGQISSEVPQNLSASRPQDRQFILSSKKLLLSDSGFYLCAWSVTRTSGGPYNEQFFGPGTRLTVL.